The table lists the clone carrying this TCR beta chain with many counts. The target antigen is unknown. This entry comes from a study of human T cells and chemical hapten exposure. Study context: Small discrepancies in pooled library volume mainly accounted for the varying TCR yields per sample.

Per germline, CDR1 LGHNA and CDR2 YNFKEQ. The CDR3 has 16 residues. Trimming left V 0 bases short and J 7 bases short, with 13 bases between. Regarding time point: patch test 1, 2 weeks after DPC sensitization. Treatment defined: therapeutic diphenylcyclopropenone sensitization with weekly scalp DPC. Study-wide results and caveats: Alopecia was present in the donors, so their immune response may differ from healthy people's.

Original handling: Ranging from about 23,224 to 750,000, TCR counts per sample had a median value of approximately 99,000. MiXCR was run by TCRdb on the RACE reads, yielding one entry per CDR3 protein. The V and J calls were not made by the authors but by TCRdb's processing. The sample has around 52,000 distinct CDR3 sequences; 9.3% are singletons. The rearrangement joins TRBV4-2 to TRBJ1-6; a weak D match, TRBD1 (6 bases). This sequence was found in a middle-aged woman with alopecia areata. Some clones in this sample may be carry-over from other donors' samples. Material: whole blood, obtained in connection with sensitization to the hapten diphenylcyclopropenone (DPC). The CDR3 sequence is CASSQEDATGNSPLHF. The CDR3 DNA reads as TGTGCCAGCAGCCAAGAGGACGCGACAGGAAATTCACCCCTCCACTTT.